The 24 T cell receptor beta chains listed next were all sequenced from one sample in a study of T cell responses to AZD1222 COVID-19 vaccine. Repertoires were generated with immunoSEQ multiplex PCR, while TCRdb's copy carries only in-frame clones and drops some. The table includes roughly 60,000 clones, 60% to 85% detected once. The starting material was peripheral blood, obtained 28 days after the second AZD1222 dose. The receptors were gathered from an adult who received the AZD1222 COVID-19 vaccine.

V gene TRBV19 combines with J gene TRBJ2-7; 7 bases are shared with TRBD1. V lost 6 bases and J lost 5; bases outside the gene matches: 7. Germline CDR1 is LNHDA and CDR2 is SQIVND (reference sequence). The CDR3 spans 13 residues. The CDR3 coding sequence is TGTGCCAGTAGGAGTACAGGGGTCGACGAGCAGTACTTC. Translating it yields CASRSTGVDEQYF. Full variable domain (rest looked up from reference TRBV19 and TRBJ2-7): DGGITQSPKYLFRKEGQNVTLSCEQNLNHDAMYWYRQDPGQGLRLIYYSQIVNDFQKGDIAEGYSVSREKKESFPLTVTSAQKNPTAFYLCASRSTGVDEQYFGPGTRLTVT.

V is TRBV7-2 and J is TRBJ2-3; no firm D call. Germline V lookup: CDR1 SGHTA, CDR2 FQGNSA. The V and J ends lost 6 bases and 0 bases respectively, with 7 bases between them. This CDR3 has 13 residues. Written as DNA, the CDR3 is TGTGCCAGCAGAGGGCCAAGCACAGATACGCAGTATTTT. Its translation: CASRGPSTDTQYF. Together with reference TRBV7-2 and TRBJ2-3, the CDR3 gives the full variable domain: GAGVSQSPSNKVTEKGKDVELRCDPISGHTALYWYRQSLGQGLEFLIYFQGNSAPDKSGLPSDRFSAERTGGSVSTLTIQRTQQEDSAVYLCASRGPSTDTQYFGPGTRLTVL.

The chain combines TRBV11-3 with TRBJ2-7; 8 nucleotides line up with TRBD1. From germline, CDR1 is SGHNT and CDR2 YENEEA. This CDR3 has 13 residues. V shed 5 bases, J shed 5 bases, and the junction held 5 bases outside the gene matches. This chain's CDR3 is CASSVQTGDEQYF. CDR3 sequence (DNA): TGTGCCAGCAGCGTCCAGACAGGGGACGAGCAGTACTTC.

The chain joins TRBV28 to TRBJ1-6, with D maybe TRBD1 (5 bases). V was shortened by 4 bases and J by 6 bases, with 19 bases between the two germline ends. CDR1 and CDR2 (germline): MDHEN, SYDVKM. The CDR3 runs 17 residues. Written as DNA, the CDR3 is TGTGCCAGCAGTTCCCCCCGGGACGGCCACGGTAATTCACCCCTCCACTTT. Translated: CASSSPRDGHGNSPLHF. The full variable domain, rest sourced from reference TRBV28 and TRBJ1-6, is DVKVTQSSRYLVKRTGEKVFLECVQDMDHENMFWYRQDPGLGLRLIYFSYDVKMKEKGDIPEGYSVSREKKERFSLILESASTNQTSMYLCASSSPRDGHGNSPLHFGNGTRLTVT.

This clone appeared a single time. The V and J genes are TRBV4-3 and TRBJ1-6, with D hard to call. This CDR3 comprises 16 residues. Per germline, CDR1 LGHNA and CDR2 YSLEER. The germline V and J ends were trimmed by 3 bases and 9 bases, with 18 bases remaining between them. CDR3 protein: CASSQDGVAHRSPLHF. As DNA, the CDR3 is TGCGCCAGCAGCCAGGACGGGGTGGCCCATCGTTCACCCCTCCACTTT.

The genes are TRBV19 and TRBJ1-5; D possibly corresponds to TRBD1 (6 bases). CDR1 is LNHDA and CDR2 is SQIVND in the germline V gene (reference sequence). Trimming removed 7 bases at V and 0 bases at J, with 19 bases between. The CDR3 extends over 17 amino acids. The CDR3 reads CASTEGQWVHSNQPQHF. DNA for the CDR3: TGTGCCAGTACCGAGGGACAATGGGTTCATAGCAATCAGCCCCAGCATTTT. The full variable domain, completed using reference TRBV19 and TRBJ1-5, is DGGITQSPKYLFRKEGQNVTLSCEQNLNHDAMYWYRQDPGQGLRLIYYSQIVNDFQKGDIAEGYSVSREKKESFPLTVTSAQKNPTAFYLCASTEGQWVHSNQPQHFGDGTRLSIL.

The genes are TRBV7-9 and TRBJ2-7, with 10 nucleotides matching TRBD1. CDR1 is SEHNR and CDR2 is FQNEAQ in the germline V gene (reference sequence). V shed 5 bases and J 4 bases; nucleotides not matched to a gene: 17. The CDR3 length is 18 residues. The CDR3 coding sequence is TGTGCCAGCAGCCCTTATGGACAGGGGGTGGCCGGTCGGTACGAGCAGTACTTC. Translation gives CASSPYGQGVAGRYEQYF.

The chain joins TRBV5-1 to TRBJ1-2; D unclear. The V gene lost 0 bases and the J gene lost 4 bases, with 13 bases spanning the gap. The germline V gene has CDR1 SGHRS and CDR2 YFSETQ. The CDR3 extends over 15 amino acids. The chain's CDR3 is CASSLEVRDGYGYTF. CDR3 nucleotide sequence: TGCGCCAGCAGCTTGGAGGTTCGGGATGGCTATGGCTACACCTTC.

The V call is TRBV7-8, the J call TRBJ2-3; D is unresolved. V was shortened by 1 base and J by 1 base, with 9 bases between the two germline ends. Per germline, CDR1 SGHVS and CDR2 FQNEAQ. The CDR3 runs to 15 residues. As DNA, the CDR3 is TGTGCCAGCAGCTTAGGAGGCTTTGGCACAGATACGCAGTATTTT. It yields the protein CASSLGGFGTDTQYF.

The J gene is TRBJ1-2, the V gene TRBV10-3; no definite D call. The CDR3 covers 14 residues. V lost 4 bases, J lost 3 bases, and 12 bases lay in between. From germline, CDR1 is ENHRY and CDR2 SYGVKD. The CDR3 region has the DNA TGTGCCATCAGTGCCGGGGAGCTACACTATGGCTACACCTTC. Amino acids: CAISAGELHYGYTF.

CDR3 in amino acids: CAWGRTYEQYF. CDR3 bases: TGTGCCTGGGGGCGAACCTACGAGCAGTACTTC. The rearrangement uses TRBV30 and TRBJ2-7, with unresolved D. Germline V lookup: CDR1 GTSNPN, CDR2 SVGIG (reference sequence). Trimming pared 5 bases from V and 2 bases from J, leaving 7 bases between. The CDR3 runs to 11 residues.

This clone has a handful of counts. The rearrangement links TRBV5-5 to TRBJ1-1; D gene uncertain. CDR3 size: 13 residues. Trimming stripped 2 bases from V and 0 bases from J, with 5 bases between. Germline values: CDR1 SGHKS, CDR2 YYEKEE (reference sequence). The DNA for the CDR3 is TGTGCCAGCAGCTTTTCTATGAACACTGAAGCTTTCTTT. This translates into CASSFSMNTEAFF.

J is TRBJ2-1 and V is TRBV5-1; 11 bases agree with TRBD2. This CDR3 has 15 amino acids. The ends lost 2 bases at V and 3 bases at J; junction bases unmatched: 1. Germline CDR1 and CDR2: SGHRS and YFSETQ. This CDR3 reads CASSFTSGGYNEQFF. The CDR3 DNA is TGCGCCAGCAGCTTTACTAGCGGGGGCTACAATGAGCAGTTCTTC.

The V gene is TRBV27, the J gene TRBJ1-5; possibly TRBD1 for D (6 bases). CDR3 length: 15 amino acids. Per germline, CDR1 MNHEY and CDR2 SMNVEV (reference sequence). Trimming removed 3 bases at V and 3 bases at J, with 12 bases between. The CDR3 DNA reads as TGTGCCAGCAGTTTCCAGGGGCCGTCCAATCAGCCCCAGCATTTT. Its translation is CASSFQGPSNQPQHF.

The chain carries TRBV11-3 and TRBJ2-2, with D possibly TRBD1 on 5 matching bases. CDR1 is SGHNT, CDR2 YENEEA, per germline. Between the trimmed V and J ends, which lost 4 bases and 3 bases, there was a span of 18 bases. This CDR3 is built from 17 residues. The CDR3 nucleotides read TGTGCCAGCAGCTCCCGCTTTAGGGGTTCGGACACCGGGGAGCTGTTTTTT. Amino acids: CASSSRFRGSDTGELFF.

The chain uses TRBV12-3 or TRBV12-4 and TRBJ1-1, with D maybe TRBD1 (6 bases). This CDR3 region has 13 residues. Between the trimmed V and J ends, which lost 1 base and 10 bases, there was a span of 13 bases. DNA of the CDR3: TGTGCCAGCAGTTTAGGGTTAGGGGGAACAGCTTTCTTT. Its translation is CASSLGLGGTAFF.

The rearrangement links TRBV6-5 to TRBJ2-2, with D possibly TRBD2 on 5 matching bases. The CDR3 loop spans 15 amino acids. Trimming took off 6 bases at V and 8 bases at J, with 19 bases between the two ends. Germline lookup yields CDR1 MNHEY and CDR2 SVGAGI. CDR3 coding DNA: TGTGCCAGCAGCTCCTCCGGGGTCTGGACGGGGGAGCTGTTTTTT. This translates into CASSSSGVWTGELFF.

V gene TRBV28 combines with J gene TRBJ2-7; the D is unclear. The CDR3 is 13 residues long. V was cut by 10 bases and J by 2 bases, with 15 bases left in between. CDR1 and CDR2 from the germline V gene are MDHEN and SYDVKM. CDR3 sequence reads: CATAIGLAYEQYF. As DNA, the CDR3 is TGTGCCACCGCCATAGGTTTGGCCTACGAGCAGTACTTC.

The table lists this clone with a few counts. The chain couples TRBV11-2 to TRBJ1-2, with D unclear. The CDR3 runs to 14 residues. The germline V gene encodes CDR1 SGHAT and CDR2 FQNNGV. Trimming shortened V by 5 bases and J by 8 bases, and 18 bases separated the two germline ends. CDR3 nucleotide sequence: TGTGCCAGCAGCCTATCGGACCTTCACGGGGGCTACACCTTC. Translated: CASSLSDLHGGYTF. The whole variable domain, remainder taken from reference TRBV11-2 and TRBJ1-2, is EAGVAQSPRYKIIEKRQSVAFWCNPISGHATLYWYQQILGQGPKLLIQFQNNGVVDDSQLPKDRFSAERLKGVDSTLKIQPAKLEDSAVYLCASSLSDLHGGYTFGSGTRLTVV.

The CDR3 reads CATSSPGPYNEQFF. The CDR3 nucleotides read TGTGCCACCAGTTCCCCCGGTCCCTACAATGAGCAGTTCTTC. The chain is built from TRBV24-1 and TRBJ2-1; D uncertain. Germline CDR1 is KGHDR and CDR2 is SFDVKD. Trimming took off 6 bases at V and 2 bases at J, with 10 bases between the two ends. The CDR3 covers 14 residues.

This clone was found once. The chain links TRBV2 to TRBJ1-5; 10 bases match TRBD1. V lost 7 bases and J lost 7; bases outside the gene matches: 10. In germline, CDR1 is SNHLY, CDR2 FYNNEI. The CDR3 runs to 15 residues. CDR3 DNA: TGTGCCAGCAATCTTAAAGGGGGACAGGGGCAGCCCCAGCATTTT. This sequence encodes CASNLKGGQGQPQHF.

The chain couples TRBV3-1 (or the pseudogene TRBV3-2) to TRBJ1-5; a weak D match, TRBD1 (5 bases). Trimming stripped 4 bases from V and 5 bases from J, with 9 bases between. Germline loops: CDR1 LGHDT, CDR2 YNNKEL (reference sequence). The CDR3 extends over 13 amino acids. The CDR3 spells CASSRQGDQPQHF. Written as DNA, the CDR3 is TGTGCCAGCAGCCGCCAAGGGGATCAGCCCCAGCATTTT.

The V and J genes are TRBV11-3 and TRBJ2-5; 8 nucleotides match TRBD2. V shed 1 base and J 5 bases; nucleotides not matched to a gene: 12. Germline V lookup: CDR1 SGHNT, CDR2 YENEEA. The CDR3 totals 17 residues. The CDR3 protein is CASSLASGGPPLETQYF. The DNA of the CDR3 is TGTGCCAGCAGCTTAGCAAGCGGGGGCCCTCCTTTGGAGACCCAGTACTTC.

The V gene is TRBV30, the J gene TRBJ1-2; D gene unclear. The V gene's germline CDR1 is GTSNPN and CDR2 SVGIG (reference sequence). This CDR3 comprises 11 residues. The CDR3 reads CGQGSGYGYTF. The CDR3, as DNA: TGTGGACAAGGAAGCGGCTATGGCTACACCTTC. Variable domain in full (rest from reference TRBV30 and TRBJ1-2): SQTIHQWPATLVQPVGSPLSLECTVEGTSNPNLYWYRQAAGRGLQLLFYSVGIGQISSEVPQNLSASRPQDRQFILSSKKLLLSDSGFYLCGQGSGYGYTFGSGTRLTVV.